This T cell receptor beta chain appears in the sequencing data of a study of blood T cell repertoires in COVID-19. Whole-study context: Acute and convalescent COVID-19 samples came from the United States, Italy and Spain. PBMCs, B-cell-depleted T cells, or T cells provided the cDNA or gDNA that made up the material.

The CDR3 spans 18 residues. Germline V gene lookup returns CDR1 LGHDT and CDR2 YNNKEL (reference sequence). Trimming cost V 0 bases and J 9 bases; bases outside gene matches: 15. Original analysis: Quantification of nucleated cells was approximated via reference gene primer amplification. Sequencing was performed with immunoSEQ multiplex PCR; in TCRdb, only in-frame clones are kept and a portion is missing. That table gives V, J and clone size, and the DNA gave D and trimming. The profile shows about 54,000 clones, 91% of them singletons. The clonotype comes from a woman aged 55-69 years with active or convalescent COVID-19. Input material: peripheral blood. The gene calls are TRBV3-1 (or the pseudogene TRBV3-2) and TRBJ2-1; 9 nucleotides match TRBD1. CDR3 residues: CASSQDRSGTGKGSEQFF. The CDR3, as DNA: TGTGCCAGCAGCCAAGATCGTTCCGGGACAGGGAAAGGAAGTGAGCAGTTCTTC.